A single sample is the source of the 2 T cell receptor beta chains below, sequenced in a study of blood T cell repertoires in COVID-19. Some clones are missing from TCRdb's copy, which holds only in-frame ones; the method was immunoSEQ multiplex PCR. This sample has about 75,000 clones, with 85% to 90% found just once. What was sequenced was peripheral blood. The receptors here all came from a human donor in a cohort sampled during active COVID-19.

This chain links TRBV6-6 with TRBJ2-7; 9 bases are shared with TRBD1. The trim removed 0 bases at V and 3 bases at J, leaving 3 bases unmatched. The CDR3 has 15 amino acids. Looked up from germline, CDR1 is MNHNY and CDR2 is SVGAGI (reference sequence). The CDR3 loop is CASSYSGQGYYEQYF. The CDR3 DNA sequence: TGTGCCAGCAGTTACTCGGGACAGGGTTACTACGAGCAGTACTTC.

The chain has TRBV4-1 and TRBJ1-2; D is unresolved. The germline gives CDR1 MGHRA, CDR2 YSYEKL. The germline V and J ends were trimmed by 0 bases and 7 bases, with 12 bases remaining between them. The CDR3 sequence is 14 residues long. CDR3 coding DNA: TGCGCCAGCAGCCAAGAGTCCCTAGAAGGTGGCTACACCTTC. This gives the protein CASSQESLEGGYTF.